The present T cell receptor (beta chain) was sequenced within a study of T cell responses to AZD1222 COVID-19 vaccine. Profiling relied on immunoSEQ multiplex PCR, and the TCRdb table lists in-frame clones only, not all of them. The sample holds about 140,000 clones. Material for sequencing was peripheral blood. The sequence was collected from an adult in good health.

The CDR3 loop reads CASSPSGPIQRKNIQYF. CDR3 nucleotide sequence: TGTGCCAGCAGCCCAAGTGGTCCCATTCAAAGAAAAAACATTCAGTACTTC. The J gene is TRBJ2-4, the V gene TRBV3-1 (or the pseudogene TRBV3-2), with D unclear. Per germline, CDR1 LGHDT and CDR2 YNNKEL (reference sequence). With 4 bases removed from V and 4 bases from J, the gap between germline ends came to 20 bases. The CDR3 loop spans 17 amino acids.